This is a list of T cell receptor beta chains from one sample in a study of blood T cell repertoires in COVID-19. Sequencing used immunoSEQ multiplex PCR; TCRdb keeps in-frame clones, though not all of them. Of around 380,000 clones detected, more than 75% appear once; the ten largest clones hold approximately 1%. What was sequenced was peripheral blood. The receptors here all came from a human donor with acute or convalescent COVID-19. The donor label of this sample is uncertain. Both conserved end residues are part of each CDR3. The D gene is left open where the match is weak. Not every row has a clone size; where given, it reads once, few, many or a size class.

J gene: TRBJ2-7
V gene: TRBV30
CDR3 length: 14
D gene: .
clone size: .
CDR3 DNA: TGTGCCTGGAGTGAGATGGGCATGACCTACGAGCAGTACTTC
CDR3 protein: CAWSEMGMTYEQYF

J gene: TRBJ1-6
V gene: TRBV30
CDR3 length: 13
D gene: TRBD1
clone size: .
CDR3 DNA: TGTGCCTTAGACAGGGTGAGGAATTCACCCCTCCACTTT
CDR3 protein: CALDRVRNSPLHF

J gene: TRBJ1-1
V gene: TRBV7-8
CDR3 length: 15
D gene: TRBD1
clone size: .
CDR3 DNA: TGTGCCAGCAGTCGCGCCGGGACAGAGGGGACTGAAGCTTTCTTT
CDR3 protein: CASSRAGTEGTEAFF

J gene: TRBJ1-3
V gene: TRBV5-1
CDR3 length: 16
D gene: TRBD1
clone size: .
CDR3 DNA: TGCGCCAGCAGCCCACTCCGGACAGGCGGAGGAAACACCATATATTTT
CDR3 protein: CASSPLRTGGGNTIYF

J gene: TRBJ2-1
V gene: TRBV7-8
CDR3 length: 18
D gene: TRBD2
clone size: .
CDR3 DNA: TGTGCCAGCAGCTTAGCGGGGCCTGGGGCGGGGGGCCGCAATGAGCAGTTCTTC
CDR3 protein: CASSLAGPGAGGRNEQFF

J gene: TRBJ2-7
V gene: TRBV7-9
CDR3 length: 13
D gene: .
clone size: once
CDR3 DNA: TGTGCCAGCAGTCAGACTGCAACCTACGAGCAGTACTTC
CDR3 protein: CASSQTATYEQYF

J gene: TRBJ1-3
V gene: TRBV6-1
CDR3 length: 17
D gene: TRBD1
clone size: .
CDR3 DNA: TGTGCCAGCAGTGAATGGATAGGGGGCCGATCTAGAAACACCATATATTTT
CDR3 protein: CASSEWIGGRSRNTIYF

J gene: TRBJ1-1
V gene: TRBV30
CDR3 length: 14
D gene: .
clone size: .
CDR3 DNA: TGTGCCTGCTCCGTAGGAACAGGAAACACTGAAGCTTTCTTT
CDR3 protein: CACSVGTGNTEAFF

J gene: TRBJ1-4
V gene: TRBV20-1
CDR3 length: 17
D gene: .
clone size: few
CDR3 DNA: TGCAGTGCTAGTTCACGGCGAGGCGCTGCAACTAATGAAAAACTGTTTTTT
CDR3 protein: CSASSRRGAATNEKLFF

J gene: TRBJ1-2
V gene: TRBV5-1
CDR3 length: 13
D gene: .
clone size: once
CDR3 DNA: TGCGCCAGCAGCTTGGCACGGAGCTATGGCTACACCTTC
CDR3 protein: CASSLARSYGYTF

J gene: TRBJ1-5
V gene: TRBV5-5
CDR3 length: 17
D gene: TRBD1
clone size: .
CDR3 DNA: TGTGCCAGCAGCCCGAGTCCGGACAGGGGGCTCGGACAGCCCCAGCATTTT
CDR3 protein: CASSPSPDRGLGQPQHF

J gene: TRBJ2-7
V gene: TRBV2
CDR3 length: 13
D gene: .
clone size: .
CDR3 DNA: TGTGCCAGCAGTGGCGGGGGCAGCTACGAGCAGTACTTC
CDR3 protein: CASSGGGSYEQYF

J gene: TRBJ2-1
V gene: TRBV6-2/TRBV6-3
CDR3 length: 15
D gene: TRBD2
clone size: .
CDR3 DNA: TGTGCCAGCAGTTACAGGGGACTAGCGGTCAATGAGCAGTTCTTC
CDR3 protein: CASSYRGLAVNEQFF

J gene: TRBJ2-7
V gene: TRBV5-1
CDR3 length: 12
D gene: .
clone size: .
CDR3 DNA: TGCGCCAGCAGCCCCGCCTGGAGTGAGCAGTACTTC
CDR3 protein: CASSPAWSEQYF

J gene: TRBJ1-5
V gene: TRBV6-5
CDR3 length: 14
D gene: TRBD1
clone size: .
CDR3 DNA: TGTGCCAGCAGCCATACAGGGGGCAGGCAGCCCCAGCATTTT
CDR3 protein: CASSHTGGRQPQHF

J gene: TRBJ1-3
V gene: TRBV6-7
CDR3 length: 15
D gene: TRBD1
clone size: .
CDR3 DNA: TGTGCCAGCAGTGCGGCGACAGGGTCTGGAAACACCATATATTTT
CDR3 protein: CASSAATGSGNTIYF

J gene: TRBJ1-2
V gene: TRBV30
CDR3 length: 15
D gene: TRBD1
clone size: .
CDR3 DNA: TGTGCCTGGAGTGTAGGAGGGGGCGCGTATCATGGCTACACCTTC
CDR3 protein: CAWSVGGGAYHGYTF

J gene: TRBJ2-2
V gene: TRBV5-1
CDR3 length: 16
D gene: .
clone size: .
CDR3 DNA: TGCGCCAGCAGCTATAAGGGGCAGGGGAACACCGGGGAGCTGTTTTTT
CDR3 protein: CASSYKGQGNTGELFF

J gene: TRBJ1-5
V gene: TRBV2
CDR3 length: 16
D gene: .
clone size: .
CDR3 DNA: TGTGCCAGCAGTACCCCAGAGGGAGCGGGCAATCAGCCCCAGCATTTT
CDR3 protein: CASSTPEGAGNQPQHF

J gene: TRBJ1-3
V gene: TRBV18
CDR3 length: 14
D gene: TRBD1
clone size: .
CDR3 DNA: TGTGCCAGCTCACCGGACAGGGCCGGAAACACCATATATTTT
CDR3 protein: CASSPDRAGNTIYF

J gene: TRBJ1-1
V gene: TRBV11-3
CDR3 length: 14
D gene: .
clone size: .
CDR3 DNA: TGTGCCAGCAGTCCGGGTGGGTTTGGCACTGAAGCTTTCTTT
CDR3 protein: CASSPGGFGTEAFF

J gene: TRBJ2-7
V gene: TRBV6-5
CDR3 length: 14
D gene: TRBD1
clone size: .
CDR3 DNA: TGTGCCAGCAGCACGGGACAGGACCTCTACGAGCAGTACTTC
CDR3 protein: CASSTGQDLYEQYF

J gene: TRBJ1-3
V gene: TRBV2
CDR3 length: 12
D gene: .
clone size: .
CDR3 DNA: TGTGCCAGCAGAGGACAGGGAAACACCATATATTTT
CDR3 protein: CASRGQGNTIYF

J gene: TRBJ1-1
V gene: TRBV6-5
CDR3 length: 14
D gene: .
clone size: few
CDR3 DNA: TGTGCCAGCAGTACGGAGGAGGTAAACACTGAAGCTTTCTTT
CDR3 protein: CASSTEEVNTEAFF

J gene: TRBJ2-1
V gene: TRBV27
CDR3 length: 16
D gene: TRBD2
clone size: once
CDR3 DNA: TGTGCCAGCAGTTCGGGGACTAGCGGGACCTACAATGAGCAGTTCTTC
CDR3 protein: CASSSGTSGTYNEQFF